This entry describes one TCR beta chain. The CDR3 consists of 15 residues. The age range of participants was about 18 to 89 years, with residence in under 30 US areas. Original data processing: Reference gene primers were amplified, and this amplification served to estimate nucleated cell counts. Using immunoSEQ multiplex PCR, the repertoire was profiled, and TCRdb retains in-frame clones only, with some absent. D and trimming come from the DNA, and the V and J calls and clone size come from that table. The table lists fewer than 350,000 clones, 80% to 90% of them singletons, with 4.1% in the top ten. These data come from a study of blood T cell repertoires in COVID-19. Study background: COVID-19 samples from acute and convalescent phases originated in the United States, Italy and Spain.

The sample was PBMCs or T cells enriched from blood (not recorded which). This chain links TRBV21-1 with TRBJ1-3; whether TRBD1, the table's D call, matches the DNA was not checked. TRBV21-1 is described as a pseudogene. The sequence was collected from a woman in her 30s with acute COVID-19. The CDR3 bases are TGTGCCAGCACCCACCGGGACAACTCTGGAAACACCATATATTTT. The encoded protein is CASTHRDNSGNTIYF.